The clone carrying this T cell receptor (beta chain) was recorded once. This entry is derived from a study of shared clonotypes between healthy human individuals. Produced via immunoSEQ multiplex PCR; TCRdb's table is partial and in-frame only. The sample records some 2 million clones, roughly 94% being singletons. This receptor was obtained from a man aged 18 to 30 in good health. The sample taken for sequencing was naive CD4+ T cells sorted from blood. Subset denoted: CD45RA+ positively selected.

The DNA of the CDR3 is TGCGCCAGCAGCCAAGAAGGGGACACTAGCGGGGGCTACAATGAGCAGTTCTTC. It specifies CASSQEGDTSGGYNEQFF. The rearrangement joins TRBV4-1 to TRBJ2-1; 11 bases map to TRBD2. Germline-derived CDR1 and CDR2 are MGHRA and YSYEKL. This CDR3 region has 18 residues. V was pared by 0 bases and J by 3 bases, with 7 bases of the junction left unmatched.